The 11 T cell receptor beta chains below all came from one sample that was sequenced in a study of patients and donors after allogeneic stem cell transplantation. MiXCR was run by TCRdb on the RT-PCR reads, yielding one entry per CDR3 protein. The data contain approximately 410,000 distinct CDR3 sequences, under 20% of them seen just once; the ten biggest clones take up 7.2%. Sequencing input: blood, either unsorted or a sorted T cell fraction (not recorded which). These receptors were collected from a human donor who was either an allogeneic HSCT recipient or a stem cell or donor lymphocyte infusion donor (not recorded which). It is not recorded whose cells these are; they may come from a transplant donor.

This clonotype showed up just a few times. The chain employs TRBV19 and TRBJ1-5; a weak D match, TRBD1 (5 bases). Trimming took 6 bases from V and 2 from J, leaving 14 bases between them. This CDR3 is built from 15 residues. Looked up from germline, CDR1 is LNHDA and CDR2 is SQIVND (reference sequence). CDR3 amino acids: CASSPGSGGNQPQHF. The CDR3 DNA sequence: TGTGCCAGTAGCCCGGGGTCGGGGGGCAATCAGCCCCAGCATTTT.

The chain links TRBV24-1 to TRBJ1-5, with D perhaps matching TRBD1 (5 bases). The CDR3 consists of 14 residues. V was shortened by 3 bases and J by 12 bases, with 17 bases between the two germline ends. Germline values: CDR1 KGHDR, CDR2 SFDVKD. CDR3 sequence reads: CATSDARDLRVQHF. CDR3 coding DNA: TGTGCCACCAGTGATGCCCGGGACCTAAGGGTCCAGCATTTT.

This clonotype occurred many times. The rearrangement joins TRBV5-1 to TRBJ2-1; 8 positions match TRBD2. Trimming removed 0 bases from V and 5 bases from J; junction bases left unmatched: 16. CDR3 size: 19 residues. CDR1 is SGHRS, CDR2 YFSETQ, per germline. CDR3 sequence (DNA): TGCGCCAGCAGCTTGGGGCTGATGACTAGGGAGCGGGAGAACAATGAGCAGTTCTTC. This codes for CASSLGLMTRERENNEQFF. Full variable domain (remainder filled in from reference TRBV5-1 and TRBJ2-1): KAGVTQTPRYLIKTRGQQVTLSCSPISGHRSVSWYQQTPGQGLQFLFEYFSETQRNKGNFPGRFSGRQFSNSRSEMNVSTLELGDSALYLCASSLGLMTRERENNEQFFGPGTRLTVL.

The rearrangement links TRBV7-8 to TRBJ2-7; possibly TRBD1 or TRBD2 for D (7 bases each). The CDR3 totals 16 residues. The V gene lost 2 bases and the J gene lost 3 bases, with 17 bases spanning the gap. The V gene's germline CDR1 is SGHVS and CDR2 FQNEAQ. The CDR3 coding sequence is TGTGCCAGCAGCTTACCCCGCGACAGGGAGGGCTACGAGCAGTACTTC. The encoded protein is CASSLPRDREGYEQYF.

This clonotype was counted only a few times. The rearrangement joins TRBV20-1 to TRBJ2-1; 8 bases are a match to TRBD2. Germline V gene sequence: CDR1 DFQATT, CDR2 SNEGSKA (reference sequence). The junction had 14 bases not matched to a gene; V was cut back by 6 bases and J by 7 bases. This CDR3 contains 15 residues. CDR3 sequence: CSATSIAGKGNEQFF. CDR3 sequence (DNA): TGCAGTGCCACTTCAATAGCGGGAAAGGGGAATGAGCAGTTCTTC.

V and J are TRBV7-3 and TRBJ1-1, with 11 positions matching TRBD1. V shed 5 bases, J shed 5 bases, and the junction held 7 bases outside the gene matches. The CDR3 consists of 15 residues. Germline V gene sequence: CDR1 SGHTA, CDR2 FQGTGA. As DNA, the CDR3 is TGTGCCAGCAGCCTGACCGGGACAGGGGGTACTGAAGCTTTCTTT. Translating gives CASSLTGTGGTEAFF. Full variable domain (rest looked up from reference TRBV7-3 and TRBJ1-1): GAGVSQTPSNKVTEKGKYVELRCDPISGHTALYWYRQSLGQGPEFLIYFQGTGAADDSGLPNDRFFAVRPEGSVSTLKIQRTERGDSAVYLCASSLTGTGGTEAFFGQGTRLTVV.

CDR3 residues: CSVEVPPSGTPLCGYTF. The CDR3 DNA is TGCAGCGTTGAAGTTCCTCCTTCCGGGACACCTCTTTGTGGCTACACCTTC. The chain uses TRBV29-1 and TRBJ1-2; tentative D call: TRBD1 (6 bases). The CDR3 totals 17 residues. Trimming left V 1 base short and J 7 bases short, with 25 bases between. Germline values: CDR1 SQVTM, CDR2 ANQGSEA.

This clonotype was observed at least ten times. The chain has TRBV6-2 or TRBV6-3 and TRBJ2-3, with 9 bases matching TRBD2. This CDR3 has 14 amino acids. V lost 7 bases and J lost 6; bases outside the gene matches: 8. The germline CDR1 and CDR2 sequences are MNHEY and SVGEGT. CDR3 nucleotide sequence: TGTGCCAGCACTACCGGGACTAGCTCCGATACGCAGTATTTT. Translated: CASTTGTSSDTQYF.

This clonotype showed up many times. The chain is built from TRBV20-1 and TRBJ1-6; D is perhaps TRBD1 (5 bases). The germline gives CDR1 DFQATT, CDR2 SNEGSKA (reference sequence). Trimming pared 0 bases from V and 10 bases from J, leaving 10 bases between. The length of the CDR3 is 13 residues. For the CDR3, the DNA is TGCAGTGCTAGAGATCTGGGGGAATCACCCCTCCACTTT. It translates to CSARDLGESPLHF.

This clonotype was detected only once. The V call is TRBV25-1, the J call TRBJ2-1; D ambiguous. Germline-derived CDR1 and CDR2 are MGHDK and SYGVNS. This CDR3 region has 13 residues. Trimming took off 2 bases at V and 4 bases at J, with 6 bases between the two ends. The CDR3 loop reads CASSENLYNEQFF. The CDR3, as DNA: TGTGCCAGCAGTGAAAACCTATACAATGAGCAGTTCTTC.

The chain couples TRBV20-1 to TRBJ2-7; 10 nucleotides agree with TRBD2. In germline, CDR1 is DFQATT, CDR2 SNEGSKA (reference sequence). The CDR3 totals 12 residues. Trimming took 6 bases from V and 11 from J; bases not matched to a gene: 10. The CDR3 spells CSAGLAGAFEYF. As DNA, the CDR3 is TGCAGTGCGGGGCTAGCGGGAGCTTTTGAGTACTTC.